This T cell receptor beta chain is drawn from a study of monozygotic twins with inflammatory bowel disease. The CDR3 runs 16 residues. Germline-derived CDR1 and CDR2 are MGHRA and YSYEKL. TCRdb processed the 5' RACE reads again and assigns one entry to each CDR3 protein, with no DNA. The sample has 440,000 or so distinct CDR3 sequences. The rearrangement links TRBV4-1 to TRBJ2-7; TCRdb calls TRBD2, which cannot be checked without DNA. The sequenced sample consisted of blood. The clonotype originates from a human donor with ulcerative colitis or Crohn's disease, or a healthy co-twin of an affected twin (not recorded which). The chain's CDR3 is CASSQETGLAAYGQYF.